Below, 30 T cell receptor beta chains from the same sample are listed, as sequenced in a study of glioma-infiltrating T cells. The iRepertoire nested amplicon-rescue multiplex PCR amplified TCR alpha and beta CDR3s from RNA. MiXCR was run by TCRdb on the multiplex PCR reads, yielding one entry per CDR3 protein. The sample lists around 140,000 distinct CDR3 sequences; approximately 40% were seen once. Source material: glioma tissue, nonneoplastic brain tissue, or PBMCs (not recorded which). Source of these receptors: a human donor with low-grade glioma or glioblastoma, undergoing nonglioma brain surgery, or in good health (not recorded which).

In nucleotides, the CDR3 is TGTGCCAGCAGCGTCTCCAAGAACACCGGGGAGCTGTTTTTT. It encodes CASSVSKNTGELFF. The chain is built from TRBV7-9 and TRBJ2-2; D gene ambiguous. Germline CDR1 reads SEHNR; CDR2 reads FQNEAQ (reference sequence). V was pared by 5 bases and J by 1 base, with 8 bases between. CDR3 size: 14 residues. The complete variable domain, with remaining parts taken from reference TRBV7-9 and TRBJ2-2, reads DTGVSQNPRHKITKRGQNVTFRCDPISEHNRLYWYRQTLGQGPEFLTYFQNEAQLEKSRLLSDRFSAERPKGSFSTLEIQRTEQGDSAMYLCASSVSKNTGELFFGEGSRLTVL.

The rearrangement links TRBV27 to TRBJ1-1; TRBD1 matches 8 bases. The CDR3 runs to 15 residues. Trimming took 3 bases from V and 2 from J; bases not matched to a gene: 5. Germline CDR1 and CDR2: MNHEY and SMNVEV (reference sequence). CDR3 region: CASSFHGQGNTEAFF. CDR3 bases: TGTGCCAGCAGTTTCCACGGACAGGGTAACACTGAAGCTTTCTTT.

The V gene is TRBV2, the J gene TRBJ1-1; the D is unclear. This CDR3 has 10 amino acids. Germline values: CDR1 SNHLY, CDR2 FYNNEI. CDR3 nucleotide sequence: TGTGTGCCAGCGTGGCAAGGAGCTTTCTTT. It is translated as CVPAWQGAFF. The entire variable domain, with the rest obtained from reference TRBV2 and TRBJ1-1, is as follows: EPEVTQTPSHQVTQMGQEVILRCVPISNHLYFYWYRQILGQKVEFLVSFYNNEISEKSEIFDDQFSVERPDGSNFTLKIRSTKLEDSAMYFCVPAWQGAFFGQGTRLTVV.

The V call is TRBV15, the J call TRBJ1-5, with TRBD1 as a possible D gene (5 bases). Germline CDR1 and CDR2: LNHNV and YYDKDF (reference sequence). The V end was cut by 5 bases, the J end by 0 bases, with 11 bases between. The CDR3 is made up of 15 amino acids. CDR3 nucleotides: TGTGCCACCAGCCGCCGAGGGGATAGCAATCAGCCCCAGCATTTT. The encoded protein is CATSRRGDSNQPQHF.

This clonotype showed up many times. V gene TRBV6-2 or TRBV6-3 combines with J gene TRBJ2-1; 8 bases are a match to TRBD2. Germline V CDR1 and CDR2: MNHEY, SVGEGT. The CDR3 sequence is 12 residues long. V trimming: 0 bases; J trimming: 12 bases; junction bases outside the gene matches: 1. DNA of the CDR3: TGTGCCAGCAGTTACTCCAGCGGGAGGCAGTTCTTC. It yields the protein CASSYSSGRQFF.

The chain combines TRBV6-2 or TRBV6-3 with TRBJ1-5, with D possibly being TRBD1 (5 bases). The CDR3 is 14 residues long. In germline, CDR1 is MNHEY, CDR2 SVGEGT. Trimming cost V 4 bases and J 3 bases, with 10 bases left between them. The CDR3 DNA follows: TGTGCCAGCAGTTCTTGGGACTTCAATCAGCCCCAGCATTTT. It translates to CASSSWDFNQPQHF.

V and J are TRBV6-5 and TRBJ2-1; TRBD2 aligns across 9 bases. The CDR3 covers 15 residues. Trimming cost V 2 bases and J 4 bases; bases outside gene matches: 3. CDR1 and CDR2 (germline): MNHEY, SVGAGI. This CDR3 reads CASSYIAGVYNEQFF. Here the CDR3 DNA reads TGTGCCAGCAGTTACATAGCGGGAGTATACAATGAGCAGTTCTTC.

The rearrangement links TRBV3-1 to TRBJ1-5; D is unresolved. CDR1 and CDR2 from the germline V gene are LGHDT and YNNKEL (reference sequence). The CDR3 is made up of 12 amino acids. V was shortened by 0 bases and J by 4 bases, with 1 base between the two germline ends. CDR3 region: CASSQENQPQHF. DNA for the CDR3: TGTGCCAGCAGCCAAGAAAATCAGCCCCAGCATTTT.

This clonotype was found a few times. The chain has TRBV7-2 and TRBJ1-3; 7 bases map to TRBD1. After removal of 5 bases from V and 2 bases from J, the junction contained 6 bases not matched to a gene. CDR1 is SGHTA and CDR2 is FQGNSA in the germline V gene. CDR3 length: 15 residues. The CDR3 loop reads CASSEDRRPGNTIYF. The CDR3 coding sequence is TGTGCCAGCAGCGAGGACAGGAGGCCTGGAAACACCATATATTTT.

This clonotype came up many times. One end of the junction is discordant with germline, which a read error may explain. This sequence joins TRBV6-1 and TRBJ2-5; weak D call: TRBD1 (5 bases). The CDR3 contains 16 residues. CDR1 MNHNS and CDR2 SASEGT come from the germline V gene. The CDR3 nucleotides are TGTGCCAGCAGGGAAGGCCCAGGGAACTTTCAAGAGACCCAGTACTTC. Its protein is CASREGPGNFQETQYF.

This clonotype was picked up a small number of times. This chain uses TRBV11-2 with TRBJ2-5; D not resolved. The length of the CDR3 is 13 residues. Trimming cost V 5 bases and J 3 bases, with 10 bases left between them. The germline V gene encodes CDR1 SGHAT and CDR2 FQNNGV. As DNA, the CDR3 is TGTGCCAGCAGCCCCCCCGGAAAAGAGACCCAGTACTTC. This encodes CASSPPGKETQYF.

This clonotype was recorded a few times. The rearrangement joins TRBV10-3 to TRBJ2-7; 7 bases agree with TRBD1. This CDR3 contains 15 residues. Trimming at V came to 8 bases and at J to 0 bases, leaving 10 bases not matched to a gene. Germline V gives CDR1 ENHRY, CDR2 SYGVKD. The CDR3 bases are TGTGCCATCGGACAGGAGCCGGGCAGCTCCTACGAGCAGTACTTC. Translated, it gives CAIGQEPGSSYEQYF.

This clonotype was counted between two and nine times. The V gene is TRBV20-1, the J gene TRBJ1-1; D uncertain. CDR1 is DFQATT, CDR2 SNEGSKA, per germline (reference sequence). CDR3 length: 14 amino acids. Trimming shortened V by 3 bases and J by 3 bases, and 14 bases separated the two germline ends. CDR3 nucleotide sequence: TGCAGTGCTAGTTTCGCGGGAGTGGACACTGAAGCTTTCTTT. Amino acids: CSASFAGVDTEAFF.

In its sample, this clonotype was seen a few times. The chain is built from TRBV28 and TRBJ1-2; D remains unclear. The ends were cut back, 3 bases at V and 7 bases at J, with 9 bases in the middle. The germline gives CDR1 MDHEN, CDR2 SYDVKM. This CDR3 is built from 12 residues. The chain's CDR3 is CASSLSRTGYTF. The CDR3 DNA reads TGTGCCAGCAGTTTGTCGAGGACTGGCTACACCTTC.

This clonotype was detected a few times. The DNA of the CDR3 is TGTGCCAGCAGTTTAGGGCATGAGACCCAGTACTTC. Its translation: CASSLGHETQYF. The rearrangement uses TRBV12-3 or TRBV12-4 and TRBJ2-5; D not resolved. CDR3 length: 12 residues. V dropped 1 base and J dropped 5 bases, with 5 bases sitting between them.

As to this clonotype: Mismatch with germline at one junction end may stem from a read error. This rearrangement joins TRBV11-1 to TRBJ1-1; no definite D call. The CDR3 covers 14 residues. CDR1 and CDR2 (germline): SGHAT, FQDESV (reference sequence). CDR3: CASSLAPVNTEAFF. CDR3 in DNA: TGTGCCAGCAGCCTAGCGCCGGTGAACACTGAAGCTTTCTTT.

In its sample, this clonotype was seen many times. This chain joins TRBV6-2 or TRBV6-3 and TRBJ2-7; no clear D. CDR3 length: 13 residues. Germline loops: CDR1 MNHEY, CDR2 SVGEGT. Trimming took 2 bases from V and 2 from J, leaving 7 bases between them. The CDR3 loop reads CASSYDPTYEQYF. The CDR3 coding sequence is TGTGCCAGCAGTTACGACCCAACCTACGAGCAGTACTTC.

A remark on this clonotype: The CDR3 carries no conserved terminal phenylalanine or tryptophan, so it likely arises from a read error. The V gene is TRBV10-3, the J gene TRBJ1-6, with 8 bases identical to TRBD1. The junction had 4 bases not matched to a gene; V was cut back by 3 bases and J by 9 bases. CDR3 length equals 14 residues. Germline assignment: CDR1 ENHRY and CDR2 SYGVKD. This CDR3 reads CAISEGQGTSPLHL. Here the CDR3 DNA reads TGTGCCATCAGTGAAGGACAGGGTACTTCACCCCTCCACCTT.

This clonotype was counted at least ten times. V and J are TRBV6-1 and TRBJ2-7; possibly TRBD2 for D (6 bases). The CDR3 is 13 residues long. V lost 6 bases, J lost 5 bases, and 14 bases lay in between. The V gene's germline CDR1 is MNHNS and CDR2 SASEGT. Written as DNA, the CDR3 is TGTGCCAGCAGCCTGGACGGAGGGGACGAGCAGTACTTC. This codes for CASSLDGGDEQYF.

This clonotype was counted many times. V gene TRBV15 combines with J gene TRBJ1-5; D unresolved. Germline CDR1 is LNHNV and CDR2 is YYDKDF (reference sequence). Trimming cost V 0 bases and J 0 bases, with 3 bases left between them. This CDR3 spans 14 amino acids. CDR3 in DNA: TGTGCCACCAGCAGAGATCTTAGCAATCAGCCCCAGCATTTT. Translated: CATSRDLSNQPQHF.

This clonotype appeared many times. This chain joins TRBV7-2 and TRBJ1-1; D not certain. V was shortened by 1 base and J by 2 bases, with 5 bases between the two germline ends. The CDR3 is made up of 13 amino acids. Per the germline V gene, CDR1 is SGHTA and CDR2 is FQGNSA. The DNA of the CDR3 is TGTGCCAGCAGCTTAGAAGCTAACACTGAAGCTTTCTTT. Amino acids: CASSLEANTEAFF.

Points on this clonotype: Sequence at one end of the junction differs from germline and may be a read error. The chain uses TRBV19 and TRBJ1-1; D remains unclear. The germline CDR1 and CDR2 sequences are LNHDA and SQIVND (reference sequence). The CDR3 extends over 14 amino acids. The CDR3 DNA reads TGTGCCAGTAGTACGGGAGGATCTAACACTGAGGCTTTCTTT. Translation: CASSTGGSNTEAFF.

This clonotype appeared a few times. The chain recombines TRBV20-1 with TRBJ2-1, with 7 bases matching TRBD1. CDR3 length equals 15 residues. Germline lookup yields CDR1 DFQATT and CDR2 SNEGSKA (reference sequence). The V and J ends lost 2 bases and 9 bases, in that order; junction bases with no gene match: 13. The CDR3 DNA follows: TGCAGTGCTAGACGACCCGGGACAGTAATGGGTGAGCAGTTCTTC. Amino acids: CSARRPGTVMGEQFF.

This clonotype is a singleton in its sample. The rearrangement links TRBV27 to TRBJ2-2; D call uncertain. This CDR3 is 14 amino acids long. The V gene's germline CDR1 is MNHEY and CDR2 SMNVEV (reference sequence). V gave up 5 bases and J gave up 4 bases, with 11 bases separating them. CDR3 protein: CASSTTAITGELFF. The CDR3 nucleotides are TGTGCCAGCAGTACCACAGCGATCACCGGGGAGCTGTTTTTT.

The chain recombines TRBV9 with TRBJ2-7, with 9 bases fitting TRBD1. With V trimmed by 4 bases and J by 3 bases, 14 bases remained unmatched. CDR3 size: 17 residues. The germline V gene encodes CDR1 SGDLS and CDR2 YYNGEE. CDR3 in amino acids: CASSQDLSGQGFYEQYF. The CDR3 DNA follows: TGTGCCAGCAGCCAAGATTTATCCGGACAGGGGTTCTACGAGCAGTACTTC.

The genes are TRBV20-1 and TRBJ2-3; D is unclear. The ends were cut back, 0 bases at V and 2 bases at J, with 12 bases in the middle. Germline V CDR1 and CDR2: DFQATT, SNEGSKA (reference sequence). The CDR3 is 15 residues long. The CDR3 bases are TGCAGTGCTAGAGAGTCATACATACCCACAGATACGCAGTATTTT. Its translation is CSARESYIPTDTQYF.

The rearrangement links TRBV27 to TRBJ2-1; D is unresolved. CDR3 length: 13 amino acids. V gave up 4 bases and J gave up 4 bases, with 8 bases separating them. Germline CDR1 and CDR2: MNHEY and SMNVEV (reference sequence). The DNA for the CDR3 is TGTGCCAGCAGTTCAAGACTGTACAATGAGCAGTTCTTC. Translated, it gives CASSSRLYNEQFF.

V gene TRBV19 combines with J gene TRBJ2-3; no reliable D call. Germline V gene sequence: CDR1 LNHDA, CDR2 SQIVND (reference sequence). V lost 5 bases, J lost 3 bases, and 6 bases lay in between. CDR3 length: 12 residues. DNA for the CDR3: TGTGCCAGTAGTCACGCTACAGATACGCAGTATTTT. Translated, it gives CASSHATDTQYF. The variable domain in full, completed from reference TRBV19 and TRBJ2-3, reads DGGITQSPKYLFRKEGQNVTLSCEQNLNHDAMYWYRQDPGQGLRLIYYSQIVNDFQKGDIAEGYSVSREKKESFPLTVTSAQKNPTAFYLCASSHATDTQYFGPGTRLTVL.

The chain uses TRBV27 and TRBJ1-1; TRBD1 might be the D (5 bases). The CDR3 runs 13 residues. Between the trimmed V and J ends, which lost 8 bases and 4 bases, there was a span of 14 bases. Germline values: CDR1 MNHEY, CDR2 SMNVEV (reference sequence). CDR3 in amino acids: CASHTVGTTEAFF. Here the CDR3 DNA reads TGTGCCAGCCACACGGTCGGGACCACTGAAGCTTTCTTT.

The genes are TRBV7-2 and TRBJ2-3, with D perhaps assigned TRBD1 or TRBD2 (5 bases each). The V end lost 2 bases, the J end lost 0 bases, and 9 bases lay between the germline ends. CDR3 size: 15 residues. The V gene's germline CDR1 is SGHTA and CDR2 FQGNSA. CDR3 sequence (DNA): TGTGCCAGCAGCTTAATGGGGGTGAGCACAGATACGCAGTATTTT. Translated, it gives CASSLMGVSTDTQYF.